The rows below give T cell receptor beta chains drawn from one sample of a study of cytomegalovirus exposure and HLA in healthy donors. Some clones are missing from TCRdb's copy, which holds only in-frame ones; the method was immunoSEQ multiplex PCR. Among 130,000 or so clones listed, roughly 74% were seen once. The specimen was PBMCs. The receptors were gathered from a male donor in good health and CMV-seronegative. Both conserved end residues are part of each CDR3. A D gene is named only where the DNA matches it firmly. Rows give clone size only sometimes, using once, few, many, or a class for an expanded clone.

D,J,length,V,size,CDR3,DNA
TRBD2,TRBJ2-7,17,TRBV7-2,-,CASSLALTSGAKDEQYF,TGTGCCAGCAGCTTAGCCCTAACTAGCGGGGCGAAAGACGAGCAGTACTTC
TRBD2,TRBJ2-7,15,TRBV11-2,-,CASSYSGGFSYEQYF,TGTGCCAGCAGCTACAGCGGGGGGTTCTCCTACGAGCAGTACTTC
TRBD1,TRBJ1-4,13,TRBV7-9,-,CSIWGQPNEKLFF,TGTTCCATCTGGGGACAGCCGAATGAAAAACTGTTTTTT
-,TRBJ2-1,13,TRBV2,-,CASMRVSYNEQFF,TGTGCCAGCATGCGAGTGTCCTACAATGAGCAGTTCTTC
-,TRBJ1-2,13,TRBV19,-,CASSIGGAGGYTF,TGTGCCAGTAGTATCGGCGGGGCGGGCGGCTACACCTTC
-,TRBJ2-5,15,TRBV11-2,-,CASSPHPEDQETQYF,TGTGCCAGCAGCCCCCACCCGGAGGACCAAGAGACCCAGTACTTC
-,TRBJ2-2,15,TRBV4-3,-,CASSQDRQGTGELFF,TGCGCCAGCAGCCAAGATCGGCAGGGCACCGGGGAGCTGTTTTTT
TRBD2,TRBJ2-1,17,TRBV7-3,-,CASSLIEGVAGKNEQFF,TGTGCCAGCAGCTTAATCGAGGGGGTAGCGGGGAAAAATGAGCAGTTCTTC
TRBD1,TRBJ1-1,13,TRBV9,-,CASSAQGDTEAFF,TGTGCCAGCAGCGCCCAGGGGGACACTGAAGCTTTCTTT
TRBD2,TRBJ2-1,15,TRBV9,-,CASSVAGTSHNEQFF,TGTGCCAGCAGCGTAGCCGGGACTAGTCACAATGAGCAGTTCTTC
TRBD1,TRBJ1-5,13,TRBV6-1,-,CAITGGARQPQHF,TGTGCCATTACAGGGGGCGCGAGACAGCCCCAGCATTTT
TRBD1,TRBJ2-7,16,TRBV4-1,-,CASSQETGTGGYEQYF,TGCGCCAGCAGCCAAGAAACCGGGACAGGGGGATACGAGCAGTACTTC
TRBD1,TRBJ1-6,14,TRBV5-1,-,CASSSGQGRSPLHF,TGCGCCAGCAGCTCGGGACAGGGGCGTTCACCCCTCCACTTT
TRBD1,TRBJ1-5,13,TRBV19,-,CASSGDRDQPQHF,TGTGCCAGTAGTGGGGACAGGGATCAGCCCCAGCATTTT
-,TRBJ2-1,13,TRBV29-1,-,CSVVRLAGVEQFF,TGCAGCGTTGTTCGGCTAGCCGGGGTTGAGCAGTTCTTC
-,TRBJ1-2,18,TRBV19,-,CASSIEGLAGTANYGYTF,TGTGCCAGTAGTATAGAGGGACTGGCGGGGACGGCTAACTATGGCTACACCTTC
-,TRBJ2-2,16,TRBV5-6,-,CASSLRTRRSTGELFF,TGTGCCAGCAGCCTTCGGACAAGAAGATCCACCGGGGAGCTGTTTTTT
-,TRBJ2-1,16,TRBV1,few,CTSSLGLADKYNEQFF,TGCACCAGCAGCTTAGGACTAGCGGATAAATACAATGAGCAGTTCTTC
-,TRBJ2-2,17,TRBV2,-,CASSGKRGQPYTGELFF,TGTGCCAGCAGTGGGAAACGTGGACAGCCCTACACCGGGGAGCTGTTTTTT
TRBD2,TRBJ2-1,15,TRBV11-2,few,CASSPTSGDNNEQFF,TGTGCCAGCAGCCCCACTAGCGGGGATAACAATGAGCAGTTCTTC
TRBD1,TRBJ1-1,15,TRBV29-1,-,CSTADRGLSRTEAFF,TGCAGCACCGCCGACAGGGGGTTGAGTCGGACTGAAGCTTTCTTT
TRBD1,TRBJ2-4,14,TRBV2,-,CASTGDRVGNIQYF,TGTGCCAGCACCGGGGACAGGGTCGGAAACATTCAGTACTTC
-,TRBJ1-1,16,TRBV5-1,-,CASSFYLEAGQTEAFF,TGCGCCAGCAGCTTCTACTTGGAGGCAGGCCAGACTGAAGCTTTCTTT
-,TRBJ2-3,16,TRBV5-8,-,CASSTGQPLSLDTQYF,TGTGCCAGCAGCACTGGACAGCCTTTGTCTTTAGATACGCAGTATTTT
-,TRBJ1-6,14,TRBV9,-,CASSVVPDNSPLHF,TGTGCCAGCAGCGTAGTCCCAGATAATTCACCCCTCCACTTT
-,TRBJ2-7,15,TRBV13,-,CASSLEQGSSGEQYF,TGTGCCAGCAGCTTAGAACAGGGTTCTTCCGGCGAGCAGTACTTC
-,TRBJ2-2,18,TRBV7-8,-,CASSLGWASASVTGELFF,TGTGCCAGCAGCTTAGGATGGGCTAGCGCCTCGGTCACCGGGGAGCTGTTTTTT
TRBD2,TRBJ2-1,15,TRBV29-1,-,CSVAGTSGGANEQFF,TGCAGCGTGGCCGGGACTAGCGGGGGGGCGAATGAGCAGTTCTTC
-,TRBJ2-7,15,TRBV30,-,CAWTPESRFSYEQYF,TGTGCCTGGACCCCGGAGTCGCGTTTCTCCTACGAGCAGTACTTC
TRBD1,TRBJ1-1,14,TRBV19,-,CASSFGQGGTEAFF,TGTGCCAGTAGTTTCGGACAGGGGGGAACTGAAGCTTTCTTT
TRBD2,TRBJ2-1,17,TRBV2,-,CASSEGRLAGVGNEQFF,TGTGCCAGCAGTGAGGGGAGACTAGCGGGAGTTGGCAATGAGCAGTTCTTC
-,TRBJ2-1,16,TRBV5-4,-,CASSSLGGQVYNEQFF,TGTGCCAGCAGCTCCCTGGGCGGGCAAGTTTACAATGAGCAGTTCTTC
-,TRBJ1-3,14,TRBV9,-,CASSVTDSGNTIYF,TGTGCCAGCAGCGTCACAGACTCTGGAAACACCATATATTTT
TRBD1,TRBJ2-5,16,TRBV4-3,few,CASSQDGTGGAETQYF,TGCGCCAGCAGCCAAGACGGGACAGGGGGAGCGGAGACCCAGTACTTC
-,TRBJ1-2,17,TRBV5-1,few,CASSASSTRGTLYGYTF,TGCGCCAGCAGCGCTTCTTCAACCCGGGGTACACTCTATGGCTACACCTTC
-,TRBJ2-7,14,TRBV19,once,CASSTTGGGYEQYF,TGTGCCAGTAGTACCACCGGAGGAGGCTACGAGCAGTACTTC
-,TRBJ2-7,13,TRBV19,few,CASSITEVAEQYF,TGTGCCAGTAGTATAACCGAGGTAGCCGAGCAGTACTTC
-,TRBJ1-2,14,TRBV30,-,CAWSVGRGNYGYTF,TGTGCCTGGAGTGTCGGCAGGGGCAACTATGGCTACACCTTC